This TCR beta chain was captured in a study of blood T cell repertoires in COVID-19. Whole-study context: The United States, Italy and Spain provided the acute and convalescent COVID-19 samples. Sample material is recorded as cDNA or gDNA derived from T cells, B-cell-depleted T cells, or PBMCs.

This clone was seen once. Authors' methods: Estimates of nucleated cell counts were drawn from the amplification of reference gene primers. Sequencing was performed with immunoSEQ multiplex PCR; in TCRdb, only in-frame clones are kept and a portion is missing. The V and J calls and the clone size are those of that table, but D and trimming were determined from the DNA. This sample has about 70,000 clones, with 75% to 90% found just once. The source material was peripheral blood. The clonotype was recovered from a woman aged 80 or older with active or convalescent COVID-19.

CDR3 in DNA: TGTGCCAGCAGACAGGGTGGGAACACTGAAGCTTTCTTT. This sequence encodes CASRQGGNTEAFF. This rearrangement joins TRBV6-4 to TRBJ1-1; a possible D gene is TRBD1 (6 bases). Per germline, CDR1 MRHNA and CDR2 SNTAGT. The V end lost 6 bases, the J end lost 1 base, and 9 bases lay between the germline ends. This CDR3 has 13 residues.